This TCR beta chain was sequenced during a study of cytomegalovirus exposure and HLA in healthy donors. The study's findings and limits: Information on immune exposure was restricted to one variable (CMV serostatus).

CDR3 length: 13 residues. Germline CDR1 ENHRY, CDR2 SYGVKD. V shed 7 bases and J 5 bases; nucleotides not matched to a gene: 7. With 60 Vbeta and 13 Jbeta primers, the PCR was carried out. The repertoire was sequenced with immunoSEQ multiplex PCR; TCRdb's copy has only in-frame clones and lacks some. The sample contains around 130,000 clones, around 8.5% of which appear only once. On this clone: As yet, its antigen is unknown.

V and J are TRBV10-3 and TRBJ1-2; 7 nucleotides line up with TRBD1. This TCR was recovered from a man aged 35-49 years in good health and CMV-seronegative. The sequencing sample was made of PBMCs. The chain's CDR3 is CAIKGTDLYGYTF. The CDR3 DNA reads TGTGCCATCAAAGGGACAGATCTATATGGCTACACCTTC.